The present TCR beta chain was sequenced within a study of blood T cell repertoires in COVID-19. Study-level background: The cDNA or gDNA used as material had been derived from T cells, B-cell-depleted T cells, or PBMCs.

Profiled with immunoSEQ multiplex PCR; TCRdb holds only in-frame clones, not every one. Of roughly 180,000 clones listed, approximately 85% are singletons. The CDR3 extends over 14 amino acids. The V segment lost 5 bases and the J segment 7 bases; nucleotides outside the gene matches: 6. CDR1 and CDR2 (germline): LGHDT, YNNKEL (reference sequence). The TCR comes from a woman under 40 who had recovered from COVID-19. J is TRBJ1-4 and V is TRBV3-1 (or the pseudogene TRBV3-2); 8 nucleotides match TRBD1. Sequenced sample: PBMCs or T cells enriched from blood (not recorded which). Written as DNA, the CDR3 is TGTGCCAGCAGCTTGGGACAGGTGGCTGAAAAACTGTTTTTT. It encodes CASSLGQVAEKLFF.